This entry lists 29 T cell receptor beta chains sequenced from one sample in a study of cytomegalovirus exposure and HLA in healthy donors. 13 Jbeta primers and 60 Vbeta primers were used for the PCR. TCRdb's table, derived via immunoSEQ multiplex PCR, lists solely in-frame clones and lacks some. The table shows 150,000 or so clones, with over 70% occurring only once. The sample was PBMCs. Receptors originate from a woman aged 40-49 years in good health and CMV-seropositive.

The V gene is TRBV7-8, the J gene TRBJ2-2; TRBD1 agrees at 11 bases. CDR1 is SGHVS and CDR2 is FQNEAQ in the germline V gene. CDR3 size: 16 residues. V trimming: 3 bases; J trimming: 6 bases; junction bases outside the gene matches: 6. CDR3 sequence (DNA): TGTGCCAGCAGCTTGCTAGGACAGGGGGCTCCCGGGGAGCTGTTTTTT. This translates into CASSLLGQGAPGELFF.

The V and J genes are TRBV5-1 and TRBJ2-7, with TRBD2 matching 9 bases. Germline V gene sequence: CDR1 SGHRS, CDR2 YFSETQ. The CDR3 is 17 amino acids. After removal of 0 bases from V and 2 bases from J, the junction contained 9 bases not matched to a gene. For the CDR3, the DNA is TGCGCCAGCAGCTTGGAGGGGCTAGCGGGGTATCCCTACGAGCAGTACTTC. Protein: CASSLEGLAGYPYEQYF.

The gene calls are TRBV15 and TRBJ1-4, with 9 bases matching TRBD1. V dropped 7 bases and J dropped 7; count of bases not matched to a gene: 7. The CDR3 runs to 14 residues. In germline, CDR1 is LNHNV, CDR2 YYDKDF (reference sequence). As DNA, the CDR3 is TGTGCCACCAACCGGGACAGGGTTGGTGAAAAACTGTTTTTT. Residues: CATNRDRVGEKLFF.

This clone was recorded once. The chain couples TRBV30 to TRBJ1-4, with 7 positions matching TRBD1. The CDR3 has 17 residues. V gave up 5 bases and J gave up 0 bases; unmatched junction bases: 12. CDR1 and CDR2 (germline): GTSNPN, SVGIG (reference sequence). CDR3 sequence: CAWAGTASLATNEKLFF. The CDR3 nucleotides read TGTGCCTGGGCCGGGACAGCCAGCCTTGCAACTAATGAAAAACTGTTTTTT.

This chain links TRBV5-1 with TRBJ2-5; TRBD1 matches 8 bases. V was pared by 0 bases and J by 4 bases, with 8 bases of the junction left unmatched. Germline-derived CDR1 and CDR2 are SGHRS and YFSETQ. This CDR3 has 16 amino acids. The chain's CDR3 is CASSLVPTGGGETQYF. In DNA, the CDR3 is TGCGCCAGCAGCTTGGTACCTACAGGGGGAGGAGAGACCCAGTACTTC.

The chain uses TRBV15 and TRBJ2-2; 7 nucleotides line up with TRBD1. Germline trimming cut 6 bases from V and 8 bases from J; bases unmatched to any gene: 18. This CDR3 region has 17 residues. The V gene's germline CDR1 is LNHNV and CDR2 YYDKDF (reference sequence). CDR3 loop: CATSLKGSPDRAGELFF. CDR3 DNA: TGTGCCACCAGTTTAAAGGGGTCCCCCGACAGGGCAGGGGAGCTGTTTTTT.

The chain employs TRBV19 and TRBJ1-3; the D is unclear. V lost 7 bases to trimming and J lost 1 base, with 26 bases between them. The germline V gene has CDR1 LNHDA and CDR2 SQIVND (reference sequence). This CDR3 has 19 amino acids. This chain's CDR3 is CASISKTVGPGFSGNTIYF. CDR3 bases: TGTGCCAGTATCTCGAAAACCGTTGGCCCGGGTTTTTCTGGAAACACCATATATTTT.

This clone has only one observation. The chain has TRBV4-1 and TRBJ1-4; the D is unclear. This CDR3 contains 14 residues. The germline gives CDR1 MGHRA, CDR2 YSYEKL. The V end lost 4 bases, the J end lost 13 bases, and 19 bases lay between the germline ends. CDR3 coding DNA: TGCGCCAGCAGCCGGCAGGAGTGGGCCGAGGGACTGTTTTTT. Translation gives CASSRQEWAEGLFF.

V is TRBV4-2 and J is TRBJ2-1; D possibly corresponds to TRBD2 (5 bases). The V and J ends lost 4 bases and 5 bases respectively, with 18 bases between them. The length of the CDR3 is 16 residues. The germline V gene encodes CDR1 LGHNA and CDR2 YNFKEQ. The CDR3 spells CASSRRGSGGNNEQFF. In DNA form, the CDR3 reads TGTGCCAGCAGCCGCCGAGGAAGCGGTGGGAACAATGAGCAGTTCTTC.

The V call is TRBV2, the J call TRBJ2-3, with D possibly being TRBD2 (6 bases). CDR1 is SNHLY, CDR2 FYNNEI, per germline. Trimming took off 7 bases at V and 3 bases at J, with 8 bases between the two ends. The CDR3 runs 12 residues. For the CDR3, the DNA is TGTGCCAGCAAGGAGGGTACAGATACGCAGTATTTT. This gives the protein CASKEGTDTQYF.

This clone showed up just a few times. The chain links TRBV30 to TRBJ1-2; D ambiguous. From germline, CDR1 is GTSNPN and CDR2 SVGIG (reference sequence). Trimming took off 1 base at V and 6 bases at J, with 9 bases between the two ends. This CDR3 is 12 amino acids long. For the CDR3, the DNA is TGTGCCTGGAGTGGAGGTTTTGATGGCTACACCTTC. It translates to CAWSGGFDGYTF.

Worth noting for this clone: The same CDR3 can be traced to other DNA sequences in this sample. This chain joins TRBV14 and TRBJ1-2; tentatively, D is TRBD1 (5 bases). Deletions cut 0 bases from V and 4 bases from J, with 12 bases between. CDR1 is SGHDN and CDR2 is FVKESK in the germline V gene. The CDR3 consists of 15 residues. CDR3 loop: CASSQEAGRGYGYTF. The CDR3 DNA follows: TGTGCCAGCAGCCAAGAAGCGGGGCGCGGCTATGGCTACACCTTC.

The CDR3: CASAFSVSNEQFF. CDR3 nucleotide sequence: TGTGCTAGTGCGTTTAGCGTGAGCAATGAGCAGTTCTTC. The rearrangement links TRBV12-5 to TRBJ2-1; tentative D call: TRBD2 (5 bases). From germline, CDR1 is LGHNT and CDR2 FRNRAP. The CDR3 consists of 13 residues. V gave up 7 bases and J gave up 6 bases, with 13 bases separating them.

This clone has more than one count but fewer than ten. This chain uses TRBV2 with TRBJ1-5; 8 bases match TRBD1. CDR1 is SNHLY and CDR2 is FYNNEI in the germline V gene. Losses at the gene ends were 6 bases for V and 3 bases for J; bases not matched to a gene: 7. The CDR3 contains 15 residues. DNA for the CDR3: TGTGCCAGCAGACAGGGGGAGTCTACCAATCAGCCCCAGCATTTT. Translated, it gives CASRQGESTNQPQHF.

This clone was seen a single time. This chain uses TRBV4-3 with TRBJ2-1; 7 bases are shared with TRBD2. This CDR3 contains 17 residues. V lost 3 bases and J lost 7; bases outside the gene matches: 15. Germline-derived CDR1 and CDR2 are LGHNA and YSLEER. The CDR3 reads CASSHSYGRGGGNEQFF. The CDR3 DNA reads as TGCGCCAGCAGCCACAGCTATGGCCGCGGCGGGGGTAATGAGCAGTTCTTC.

CDR3 in DNA: TGTGCCAGTAGTATACGGACGCTGACAGGAAACACTGAAGCTTTCTTT. The encoded protein is CASSIRTLTGNTEAFF. V is TRBV19 and J is TRBJ1-1, with D possibly being TRBD1 (6 bases). The germline CDR1 and CDR2 sequences are LNHDA and SQIVND (reference sequence). V dropped 2 bases and J dropped 2 bases, with 15 bases sitting between them. The CDR3 is 16 amino acids.

The chain employs TRBV4-2 and TRBJ2-1; 8 nucleotides match TRBD2. Germline CDR1 reads LGHNA; CDR2 reads YNFKEQ. The CDR3 has 15 amino acids. J lost 5 bases, V lost 2 bases, and 5 bases had no gene match. CDR3 protein: CASSQPRGGNNEQFF. The CDR3 DNA reads as TGTGCCAGCAGCCAACCACGCGGGGGGAACAATGAGCAGTTCTTC.

The J gene is TRBJ1-1, the V gene TRBV5-4; TRBD1 matches 10 bases. The CDR3 runs to 15 residues. With 4 bases clipped from V and 3 bases from J, the junction kept 6 bases outside the gene matches. The germline gives CDR1 SGHNT, CDR2 YYREEE (reference sequence). The CDR3 DNA sequence: TGTGCCAGCAGCCCAGTAGGGACAGGGGACACTGAAGCTTTCTTT. Translation gives CASSPVGTGDTEAFF.

This clone has only a few counts. The chain has TRBV19 and TRBJ1-5; 8 nucleotides line up with TRBD1. The CDR3 spans 15 residues. In germline, CDR1 is LNHDA, CDR2 SQIVND (reference sequence). The ends lost 3 bases at V and 6 bases at J; junction bases unmatched: 7. The CDR3 bases are TGTGCCAGTAGTATGGGAACAGGGGGTGGTCAGCCCCAGCATTTT. Its translation: CASSMGTGGGQPQHF.

V and J are TRBV5-4 and TRBJ2-6; possible D gene TRBD1, 5 bases. Trimming removed 4 bases from V and 0 bases from J, with 8 bases in between. This CDR3 has 15 residues. CDR1 and CDR2 (germline): SGHNT, YYREEE (reference sequence). In nucleotides, the CDR3 is TGTGCCAGCAGCATCAGGGACTCTGGGGCCAACGTCCTGACTTTC. It translates to CASSIRDSGANVLTF.

V gene TRBV15 combines with J gene TRBJ1-2; D is ambiguous. The CDR3 has 16 amino acids. Trimming pared 0 bases from V and 2 bases from J, leaving 13 bases between. The germline V gene has CDR1 LNHNV and CDR2 YYDKDF (reference sequence). In DNA form, the CDR3 reads TGTGCCACCAGCAGAGACGGTCAGGTACGAAACTATGGCTACACCTTC. Encoded protein: CATSRDGQVRNYGYTF.

This chain uses TRBV7-2 with TRBJ1-4, with TRBD1 identical over 7 bases. The CDR3 is 13 amino acids. CDR1 and CDR2 (germline): SGHTA, FQGNSA. V was pared by 1 base and J by 8 bases, with 1 base of the junction left unmatched. The CDR3 DNA reads TGTGCCAGCAGCTTAGGGGGACAGGAAAAACTGTTTTTT. Translation: CASSLGGQEKLFF.

About this clone: At one boundary the junction diverges from the germline segment, which might be a read error. This sample also contains other DNA sequences that code for the same CDR3. The J gene is TRBJ2-3, the V gene TRBV7-7, with TRBD2 identical over 9 bases. The CDR3 totals 16 residues. Per germline, CDR1 SSHAT and CDR2 FNYEAQ (reference sequence). The CDR3 coding sequence is TGTGCTAGCAGCCCGGGATTAGCGGGGGGCACAGATACGCAGTATTTT. Translating it yields CASSPGLAGGTDTQYF.

The V and J genes are TRBV7-2 and TRBJ1-2; maybe TRBD1 (6 bases). V was trimmed by 6 bases and J by 4 bases, leaving 15 bases between them. This CDR3 spans 14 amino acids. Germline loops: CDR1 SGHTA, CDR2 FQGNSA. The CDR3 region is CASSSPAGAYGYTF. DNA for the CDR3: TGTGCCAGCAGTAGTCCGGCGGGGGCCTATGGCTACACCTTC. Using reference TRBV7-2 and TRBJ1-2 for the parts outside the CDR3, the full variable domain is GAGVSQSPSNKVTEKGKDVELRCDPISGHTALYWYRQSLGQGLEFLIYFQGNSAPDKSGLPSDRFSAERTGGSVSTLTIQRTQQEDSAVYLCASSSPAGAYGYTFGSGTRLTVV.

The chain combines TRBV27 with TRBJ2-1; D possibly corresponds to TRBD1 (6 bases). V lost 5 bases, J lost 14 bases, and 16 bases lay in between. The germline gives CDR1 MNHEY, CDR2 SMNVEV (reference sequence). The CDR3 spans 12 residues. CDR3 sequence reads: CASSTPTGYEFF. For the CDR3, the DNA is TGTGCCAGCAGTACCCCCACAGGGTATGAGTTCTTC.

This sequence joins TRBV30 and TRBJ1-1, with a tentative D call TRBD1 (6 bases). Trimming stripped 5 bases from V and 10 bases from J, with 20 bases between. CDR1 is GTSNPN, CDR2 SVGIG, per germline (reference sequence). The CDR3 is 13 amino acids. The CDR3: CAWVDRRTGGAFF. CDR3 in DNA: TGTGCCTGGGTAGACAGGCGGACTGGTGGAGCTTTCTTT.

The rearrangement uses TRBV5-4 and TRBJ1-2; the D gene is possibly TRBD1 (5 bases). Germline CDR1 is SGHNT and CDR2 is YYREEE (reference sequence). The CDR3 covers 13 residues. V was cut by 5 bases and J by 7 bases, with 15 bases left in between. CDR3 region: CASRPRGWGGYTF. In nucleotides, the CDR3 is TGTGCCAGCAGACCTCGGGGGTGGGGTGGCTACACCTTC.

The chain uses TRBV5-1 and TRBJ2-1, with D possibly TRBD2 on 5 matching bases. CDR3 length: 17 amino acids. Germline assignment: CDR1 SGHRS and CDR2 YFSETQ. Trimming pared 4 bases from V and 8 bases from J, leaving 25 bases between. CDR3 sequence: CASSPGGYGVGWDEQFF. The CDR3 nucleotides are TGCGCCAGCAGCCCAGGCGGGTACGGGGTCGGGTGGGATGAGCAGTTCTTC.

A few counts support this clone. The rearrangement uses TRBV6-1 and TRBJ2-5; TRBD2 matches 8 bases. J lost 5 bases, V lost 6 bases, and 5 bases had no gene match. Germline CDR1 MNHNS, CDR2 SASEGT. This CDR3 has 13 residues. CDR3 nucleotide sequence: TGTGCCAGCAGGCGGGGGGCCCGGGAGACCCAGTACTTC. Residues: CASRRGARETQYF.